This entry describes one T cell receptor (beta chain). It may be a read error: a sequence one base away is much more abundant. These data come from a study of regulatory T cells in long-lasting Graves disease. Study in general: Antithyroid drug intake by newly diagnosed Graves' patients had lasted under 3 months.

Researchers made TCR beta libraries by using iRepertoire HTBI primers and running Arm-PCR on CDR3 regions. From the multiplex PCR reads, TCRdb called clonotypes with MiXCR, one entry per CDR3 protein. This repertoire shows over 450,000 distinct CDR3 sequences, more than 10% found once; its top ten account for about 8.3%. Time point: newly diagnosed GD, antithyroid drugs for less than 3 months. Extracted RNA from PBMCs served as the source of the TCR library. Under American Thyroid Association guidelines, Graves' disease was diagnosed. The CDR3 has 15 residues. CDR1 is SGHAT, CDR2 FQNNGV, per germline. A further study also used this sample, focusing on T cells in Graves' hyperthyroidism and ophthalmopathy. Per that study: The TCR CDR3 was amplified in a first-round RT-PCR using the HTBI primer set. Ophthalmopathy got predicted by the model a median 6.5 months before its onset.

Sequenced here: peripheral blood mononuclear cells (PBMCs), sampled at new diagnosis, from a patient treated with antithyroid drugs. This chain links TRBV11-2 with TRBJ2-5, with D tentatively TRBD1 or TRBD2 (5 bases each). The TCR sequence derives from a woman in her 30s with Graves disease. This CDR3 reads CANSLVGVSGETQYF. DNA for the CDR3: TGTGCCAACAGCTTAGTGGGGGTCTCGGGGGAGACCCAGTACTTC.